This T cell receptor (beta chain) derives from a study of PD-1 blockade in classical Hodgkin lymphoma. As for the study in general: With a 2-week interval, patients received intravenous nivolumab at 3 mg/kg. Findings and limits, study-wide: By cycle point C4D1, TCR diversity had risen significantly in CD4+ cells (but not CD8+ cells). TCR diversity at baseline was reported to be reduced in newly diagnosed patients relative to healthy donors.

Some clones are missing from TCRdb's copy, which holds only in-frame ones; the method was immunoSEQ multiplex PCR. Of roughly 50,000 clones listed, 65% to 85% were seen once; the top ten hold approximately 15%. Germline lookup yields CDR1 MGHDK and CDR2 SYGVNS. Trimming cost V 6 bases and J 5 bases; bases outside gene matches: 8. The CDR3 length is 15 residues. Every patient relapsed after autologous stem cell transplantation, and brentuximab vedotin exposure varied. Classifying best responses yielded complete response, partial response or progressive disease. On this clone: Its specificity is unknown.

This receptor was obtained from a human donor with classical Hodgkin lymphoma. This rearrangement joins TRBV25-1 to TRBJ2-3, with TRBD2 matching 10 bases. The sequencing here drew on peripheral blood mononuclear cells (PBMCs), taken at baseline. The chain's CDR3 is CASRKTSGKVDTQYF. In nucleotides, the CDR3 is TGTGCCAGCAGGAAAACTAGCGGGAAAGTAGATACGCAGTATTTT.